This TCR beta chain was identified during a study of cytomegalovirus exposure and HLA in healthy donors. Study at large: Earlier findings included roughly 100 million unique TCR beta sequences obtained from 150 million to 200 million T cells. Study outcomes and limitations: Clonal expansion was found to be greater in HLA-associated TCR beta chains than in equally common others in a later analysis. A missense DCLRE1C variant was associated with V- and J-gene trimming of TCR beta chains in a later analysis, and an independent cohort replicated the association. Both high specificity and high sensitivity reportedly marked the classifier's diagnosis of cytomegalovirus status.

13 Jbeta primers and 60 Vbeta primers were used for the PCR. Using immunoSEQ multiplex PCR, the repertoire was profiled, and TCRdb retains in-frame clones only, with some absent. Of roughly 140,000 clones in the sample, around 75% are singletons; the top ten hold 1.2%. This CDR3 contains 14 residues. The V and J ends lost 6 bases and 3 bases, in that order; junction bases with no gene match: 5. Germline CDR1 reads SGHAT; CDR2 reads FQNNGV. Concerning this clone: Its antigen remains unidentified.

This clonotype was obtained from a female donor in good health and CMV-seronegative. The chain joins TRBV11-2 to TRBJ2-7, with 10 bases that match TRBD1. Material: PBMCs. CDR3 in DNA: TGTGCCAGCAGACAGACAGGGGGCGGCTACGAGCAGTACTTC. Its protein is CASRQTGGGYEQYF.